The entry below gives a single T cell receptor (beta chain) sequence along with its context. The antigen remains undetermined. This sample is drawn from a study of cytomegalovirus exposure and HLA in healthy donors. Study conclusions and caveats: Across HLA loci, a later analysis found differing TCR association rates, with DRB1 most and HLA-C fewest. The authors confirmed in vitro that a few CMV-associated chains were specific for CMV antigens.

The V segment lost 4 bases and the J segment 8 bases; nucleotides outside the gene matches: 11. Germline loops: CDR1 SGHRS, CDR2 YFSETQ. This CDR3 contains 15 residues. These donors counted as nominally healthy when sampled, but unrecorded immune exposures were likely. Both 60 Vbeta primers and 13 Jbeta primers went into the PCR. The protocol was immunoSEQ multiplex PCR, while the TCRdb copy is restricted to in-frame clones and leaves out a portion. The sample consists of 120,000 or so clones, approximately 77% of them appearing once. The receptor was derived from a man aged 45 to 65 in good health and CMV-seropositive. Input material: PBMCs. The gene calls are TRBV5-1 and TRBJ2-1; 8 bases line up with TRBD1. The CDR3 loop is CASSPGQVTLDEQFF. The DNA of the CDR3 is TGCGCCAGCAGCCCGGGACAGGTAACACTCGATGAGCAGTTCTTC.